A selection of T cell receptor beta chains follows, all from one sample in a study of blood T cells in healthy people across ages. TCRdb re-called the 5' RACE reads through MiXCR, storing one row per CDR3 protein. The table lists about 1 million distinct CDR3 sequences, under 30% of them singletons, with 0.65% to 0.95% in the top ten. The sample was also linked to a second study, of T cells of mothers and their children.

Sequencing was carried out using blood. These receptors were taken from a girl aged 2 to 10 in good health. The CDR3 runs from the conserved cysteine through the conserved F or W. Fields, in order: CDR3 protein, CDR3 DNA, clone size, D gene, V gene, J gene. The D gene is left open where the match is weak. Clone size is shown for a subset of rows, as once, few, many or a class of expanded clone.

CDR3aa: CASSLDAGRGAFF
CDR3nt: TGTGCCAGCAGCTTAGACGCTGGCCGTGGAGCTTTCTTT
abundance: few
d_gene: NA
v_gene: TRBV5-5
j_gene: TRBJ1-1

CDR3aa: CASNSAGNETQYF
CDR3nt: TGTGCCAGCAACTCAGCGGGAAATGAGACCCAGTACTTC
abundance: NA
d_gene: TRBD2
v_gene: TRBV6-2/TRBV6-3
j_gene: TRBJ2-5

CDR3aa: CTSSQGGGTYNEQFF
CDR3nt: TGTACCAGCAGCCAAGGGGGGGGGACCTACAATGAGCAGTTCTTC
abundance: NA
d_gene: NA
v_gene: TRBV3-1
j_gene: TRBJ2-1

CDR3aa: CASSPGEFSYGYTF
CDR3nt: TGTGCCAGCAGCCCCGGGGAATTTTCCTATGGCTACACCTTC
abundance: few
d_gene: NA
v_gene: TRBV6-4
j_gene: TRBJ1-2

CDR3aa: CASTSSGAGNQPQHF
CDR3nt: TGTGCCAGCACCTCAAGCGGGGCAGGTAATCAGCCCCAGCATTTT
abundance: NA
d_gene: NA
v_gene: TRBV28
j_gene: TRBJ1-5

CDR3aa: CASSLVPYQETQYF
CDR3nt: TGTGCCAGCAGCTTAGTTCCCTACCAAGAGACCCAGTATTTC
abundance: NA
d_gene: NA
v_gene: TRBV7-8
j_gene: TRBJ2-5

CDR3aa: CASSRGTSGGSKYNEQFF
CDR3nt: TGTGCCAGCAGCAGAGGGACTAGCGGGGGCAGTAAGTACAATGAGCAGTTCTTC
abundance: NA
d_gene: TRBD2
v_gene: TRBV9
j_gene: TRBJ2-1

CDR3aa: CATSDFTSGNQETQYF
CDR3nt: TGTGCCACCAGTGATTTCACCAGCGGGAACCAAGAGACCCAGTACTTC
abundance: few
d_gene: TRBD2
v_gene: TRBV24-1
j_gene: TRBJ2-5

CDR3aa: CASSLEIRQPQHF
CDR3nt: TGTGCCAGCAGCTTAGAAATACGTCAGCCCCAGCATTTT
abundance: NA
d_gene: NA
v_gene: TRBV7-2
j_gene: TRBJ1-5

CDR3aa: CASSLSSAGAEKLFF
CDR3nt: TGTGCCAGCAGCTTGTCTTCGGCAGGTGCTGAAAAACTGTTTTTT
abundance: NA
d_gene: NA
v_gene: TRBV5-6
j_gene: TRBJ1-4

CDR3aa: CASSYNLAGAHEQFF
CDR3nt: TGTGCCAGCAGTTACAACCTAGCGGGAGCGCATGAGCAGTTCTTC
abundance: few
d_gene: TRBD2
v_gene: TRBV6-6
j_gene: TRBJ2-1

CDR3aa: CASSVDRAGELFF
CDR3nt: TGTGCCAGCAGTGTCGACAGGGCGGGGGAGCTGTTTTTT
abundance: few
d_gene: TRBD1
v_gene: TRBV6-1
j_gene: TRBJ2-2

CDR3aa: CASSLLGRWETQYF
CDR3nt: TGTGCCAGCAGCTTATTAGGGAGGTGGGAGACCCAGTACTTC
abundance: NA
d_gene: NA
v_gene: TRBV27
j_gene: TRBJ2-5

CDR3aa: CASRPSRGGWSYEQYF
CDR3nt: TGTGCCAGCAGACCCAGCCGCGGGGGATGGTCCTACGAGCAGTACTTC
abundance: NA
d_gene: TRBD2
v_gene: TRBV28
j_gene: TRBJ2-7

CDR3aa: CASSFYRDTPGSPLHF
CDR3nt: TGTGCCAGCAGTTTTTACCGGGACACCCCGGGGTCACCCCTCCACTTT
abundance: few
d_gene: NA
v_gene: TRBV27
j_gene: TRBJ1-6

CDR3aa: CSAESPGAEGQETQYF
CDR3nt: TGCAGTGCTGAATCCCCGGGAGCGGAGGGCCAAGAGACCCAGTACTTC
abundance: NA
d_gene: NA
v_gene: TRBV20-1
j_gene: TRBJ2-5

CDR3aa: CASSGTSGNQETQYF
CDR3nt: TGTGCCAGCAGCGGGACTAGCGGGAACCAAGAGACCCAGTACTTC
abundance: few
d_gene: TRBD2
v_gene: TRBV7-3
j_gene: TRBJ2-5

CDR3aa: CASSLLGTPEAFF
CDR3nt: TGTGCCAGCAGCTTATTAGGTACCCCTGAAGCTTTCTTT
abundance: NA
d_gene: NA
v_gene: TRBV7-8
j_gene: TRBJ1-1

CDR3aa: CASSLVLAGGPGAQYF
CDR3nt: TGTGCCAGCAGCTTGGTACTAGCGGGAGGCCCCGGGGCCCAGTACTTC
abundance: NA
d_gene: TRBD2
v_gene: TRBV7-2
j_gene: TRBJ2-5

CDR3aa: CSAHIDPVPEAFF
CDR3nt: TGCAGTGCTCATATAGACCCCGTACCTGAAGCTTTCTTT
abundance: NA
d_gene: NA
v_gene: TRBV20-1
j_gene: TRBJ1-1

CDR3aa: CASSFQVTTGELFF
CDR3nt: TGCGCCAGCAGCTTCCAGGTGACCACCGGGGAGCTGTTTTTT
abundance: NA
d_gene: NA
v_gene: TRBV5-1
j_gene: TRBJ2-2

CDR3aa: CASSLVPTSYQETQYF
CDR3nt: TGTGCCAGCAGCTTGGTACCAACCTCGTACCAAGAGACCCAGTACTTC
abundance: NA
d_gene: NA
v_gene: TRBV5-6
j_gene: TRBJ2-5

CDR3aa: CASSYFSDQETQYF
CDR3nt: TGTGCCAGCAGTTACTTTTCCGACCAAGAGACCCAGTACTTC
abundance: few
d_gene: NA
v_gene: TRBV6-2/TRBV6-3
j_gene: TRBJ2-5

CDR3aa: CASNLQGTLYGYTF
CDR3nt: TGTGCCAGCAATCTACAGGGCACCTTATATGGCTACACCTTC
abundance: NA
d_gene: NA
v_gene: TRBV12-3/TRBV12-4
j_gene: TRBJ1-2

CDR3aa: CASSLVGFGPSYEQYF
CDR3nt: TGTGCCAGCAGCTTAGTAGGGTTCGGACCTTCCTACGAGCAGTACTTC
abundance: few
d_gene: NA
v_gene: TRBV7-2
j_gene: TRBJ2-7

CDR3aa: CASSLPGASNTEAFF
CDR3nt: TGTGCCAGCAGCTTGCCCGGGGCCTCGAACACTGAAGCTTTCTTT
abundance: many
d_gene: NA
v_gene: TRBV5-4
j_gene: TRBJ1-1

CDR3aa: CASSLGLGRAEQFF
CDR3nt: TGCGCCAGCAGCTTGGGACTAGGAAGAGCGGAGCAGTTCTTC
abundance: few
d_gene: NA
v_gene: TRBV5-1
j_gene: TRBJ2-1

CDR3aa: CAISDHKDSTDTQYF
CDR3nt: TGTGCCATCAGTGACCATAAGGACAGCACAGATACGCAGTATTTT
abundance: NA
d_gene: NA
v_gene: TRBV10-3
j_gene: TRBJ2-3

CDR3aa: CASSYRTGAETQYF
CDR3nt: TGTGCCAGCAGTTACAGGACAGGGGCGGAGACCCAGTACTTC
abundance: few
d_gene: TRBD1
v_gene: TRBV6-2/TRBV6-3
j_gene: TRBJ2-5

CDR3aa: CATSGTRTDTQYF
CDR3nt: TGTGCCACCAGTGGGACTCGCACAGATACGCAGTATTTT
abundance: NA
d_gene: NA
v_gene: TRBV24-1
j_gene: TRBJ2-3

CDR3aa: CSVPGIYEQYF
CDR3nt: TGCAGCGTTCCGGGGATCTACGAGCAGTACTTC
abundance: few
d_gene: NA
v_gene: TRBV29-1
j_gene: TRBJ2-7

CDR3aa: CAGKRAGNYGYTF
CDR3nt: TGTGCCGGAAAAAGGGCCGGGAACTATGGCTACACCTTC
abundance: NA
d_gene: NA
v_gene: TRBV7-9
j_gene: TRBJ1-2

CDR3aa: CATSDSRASPIF
CDR3nt: TGTGCCACCAGTGATTCTAGGGCATCTCCGATCTTC
abundance: few
d_gene: NA
v_gene: TRBV24-1
j_gene: TRBJ2-1

CDR3aa: CASSLYLLYNEQFF
CDR3nt: TGTGCCAGCAGTTTATACTTGCTTTACAATGAGCAGTTCTTC
abundance: NA
d_gene: NA
v_gene: TRBV28
j_gene: TRBJ2-1

CDR3aa: CASSLGGTGHYGYTF
CDR3nt: TGTGCCAGCAGCTTAGGAGGGACAGGGCACTATGGCTACACCTTC
abundance: NA
d_gene: TRBD1
v_gene: TRBV11-2
j_gene: TRBJ1-2

CDR3aa: CTSSQGTIGNTIYF
CDR3nt: TGTACCAGCAGCCAAGGGACGATAGGAAACACCATATATTTT
abundance: NA
d_gene: NA
v_gene: TRBV3-1
j_gene: TRBJ1-3

CDR3aa: CASSQGGTGVETQYF
CDR3nt: TGCGCCAGCAGCCAAGGTGGGACAGGGGTAGAGACCCAGTACTTC
abundance: NA
d_gene: TRBD1
v_gene: TRBV4-1
j_gene: TRBJ2-5

CDR3aa: CASSSDGTNEQFF
CDR3nt: TGTGCCAGCAGTTCAGACGGGACCAATGAGCAGTTCTTC
abundance: NA
d_gene: NA
v_gene: TRBV27
j_gene: TRBJ2-1

CDR3aa: CAGSNRGPGGELFF
CDR3nt: TGTGCCGGCAGCAACAGGGGGCCCGGCGGGGAGCTGTTTTTT
abundance: once
d_gene: TRBD1
v_gene: TRBV5-6
j_gene: TRBJ2-2

CDR3aa: CASSYGSEGSYNEQFF
CDR3nt: TGTGCCAGCAGTTACGGGTCGGAGGGGTCCTACAATGAGCAGTTCTTC
abundance: few
d_gene: NA
v_gene: TRBV6-2/TRBV6-3
j_gene: TRBJ2-1

CDR3aa: CATRLSMTDTQYF
CDR3nt: TGTGCCACCCGACTATCAATGACAGATACGCAGTATTTT
abundance: few
d_gene: NA
v_gene: TRBV2
j_gene: TRBJ2-3

CDR3aa: CASSLPLAGGETQYF
CDR3nt: TGTGCCAGCAGCTTACCCTTAGCGGGAGGAGAGACCCAGTACTTC
abundance: NA
d_gene: TRBD2
v_gene: TRBV7-2
j_gene: TRBJ2-5

CDR3aa: CASSAAGTDTQYF
CDR3nt: TGTGCCAGCAGCGCCGCGGGGACAGATACGCAGTATTTT
abundance: NA
d_gene: NA
v_gene: TRBV11-2
j_gene: TRBJ2-3

CDR3aa: CASSQDIGAGGYTF
CDR3nt: TGTGCCAGCAGCCAAGATATAGGGGCGGGTGGCTACACCTTC
abundance: few
d_gene: NA
v_gene: TRBV3-1
j_gene: TRBJ1-2

CDR3aa: CASSEGGQGNIQYF
CDR3nt: TGTGCCAGCAGTGAAGGGGGACAGGGAAACATTCAGTACTTC
abundance: NA
d_gene: TRBD1
v_gene: TRBV2
j_gene: TRBJ2-4

CDR3aa: CASSAGGFRGYTF
CDR3nt: TGTGCCAGCAGCGCTGGGGGTTTTCGGGGCTACACCTTC
abundance: NA
d_gene: NA
v_gene: TRBV28
j_gene: TRBJ1-2